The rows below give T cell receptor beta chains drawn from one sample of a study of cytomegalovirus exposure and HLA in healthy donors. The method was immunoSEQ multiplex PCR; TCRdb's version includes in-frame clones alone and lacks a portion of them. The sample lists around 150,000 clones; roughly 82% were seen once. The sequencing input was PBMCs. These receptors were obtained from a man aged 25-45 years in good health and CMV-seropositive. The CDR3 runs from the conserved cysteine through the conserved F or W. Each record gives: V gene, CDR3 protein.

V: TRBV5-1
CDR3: CASSSATGIGEQYF

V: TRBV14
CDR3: CASSQVPLGGERWGQFF

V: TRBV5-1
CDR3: CASQAGFELSGELFF

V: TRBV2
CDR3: CASSDEGAVEKLFF

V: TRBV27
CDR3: CASSTGTPDTQYF

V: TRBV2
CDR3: CASSSGTGIYEQYF

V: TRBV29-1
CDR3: CSVEDLMRSYNEQFF

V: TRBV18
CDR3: CASSKQGIQETQYF

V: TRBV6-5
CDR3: CASSRTGNYGYTF

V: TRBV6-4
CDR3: CASARQGGNEQFF

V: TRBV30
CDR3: CAWTGGRFSGANVLTF

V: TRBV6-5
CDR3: CASSYVSSDTQYF

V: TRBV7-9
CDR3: CASRLRGRDPNTGELFF

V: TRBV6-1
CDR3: CASSVDRGYGYTF

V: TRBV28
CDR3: CASSSGYGYTF